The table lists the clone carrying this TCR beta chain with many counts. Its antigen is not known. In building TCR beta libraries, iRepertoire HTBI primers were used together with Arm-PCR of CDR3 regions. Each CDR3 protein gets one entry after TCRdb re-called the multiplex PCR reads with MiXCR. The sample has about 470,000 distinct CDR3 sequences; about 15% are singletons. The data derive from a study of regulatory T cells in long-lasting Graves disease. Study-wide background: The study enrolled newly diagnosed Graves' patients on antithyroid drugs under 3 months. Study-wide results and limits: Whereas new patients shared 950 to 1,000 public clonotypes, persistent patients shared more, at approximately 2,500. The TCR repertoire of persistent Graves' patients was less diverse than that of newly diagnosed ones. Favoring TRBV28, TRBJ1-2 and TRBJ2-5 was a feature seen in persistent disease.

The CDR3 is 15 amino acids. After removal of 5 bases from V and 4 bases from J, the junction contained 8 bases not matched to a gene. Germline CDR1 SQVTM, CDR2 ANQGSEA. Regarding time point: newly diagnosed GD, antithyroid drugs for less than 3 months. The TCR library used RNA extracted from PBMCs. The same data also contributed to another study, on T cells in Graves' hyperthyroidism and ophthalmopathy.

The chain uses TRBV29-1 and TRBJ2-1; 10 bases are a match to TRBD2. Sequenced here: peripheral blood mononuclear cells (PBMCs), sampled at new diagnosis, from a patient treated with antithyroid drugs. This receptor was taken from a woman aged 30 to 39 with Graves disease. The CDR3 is CSVMVLTSGYNEQFF. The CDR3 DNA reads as TGCAGCGTTATGGTGTTGACTAGCGGGTACAATGAGCAGTTCTTC.